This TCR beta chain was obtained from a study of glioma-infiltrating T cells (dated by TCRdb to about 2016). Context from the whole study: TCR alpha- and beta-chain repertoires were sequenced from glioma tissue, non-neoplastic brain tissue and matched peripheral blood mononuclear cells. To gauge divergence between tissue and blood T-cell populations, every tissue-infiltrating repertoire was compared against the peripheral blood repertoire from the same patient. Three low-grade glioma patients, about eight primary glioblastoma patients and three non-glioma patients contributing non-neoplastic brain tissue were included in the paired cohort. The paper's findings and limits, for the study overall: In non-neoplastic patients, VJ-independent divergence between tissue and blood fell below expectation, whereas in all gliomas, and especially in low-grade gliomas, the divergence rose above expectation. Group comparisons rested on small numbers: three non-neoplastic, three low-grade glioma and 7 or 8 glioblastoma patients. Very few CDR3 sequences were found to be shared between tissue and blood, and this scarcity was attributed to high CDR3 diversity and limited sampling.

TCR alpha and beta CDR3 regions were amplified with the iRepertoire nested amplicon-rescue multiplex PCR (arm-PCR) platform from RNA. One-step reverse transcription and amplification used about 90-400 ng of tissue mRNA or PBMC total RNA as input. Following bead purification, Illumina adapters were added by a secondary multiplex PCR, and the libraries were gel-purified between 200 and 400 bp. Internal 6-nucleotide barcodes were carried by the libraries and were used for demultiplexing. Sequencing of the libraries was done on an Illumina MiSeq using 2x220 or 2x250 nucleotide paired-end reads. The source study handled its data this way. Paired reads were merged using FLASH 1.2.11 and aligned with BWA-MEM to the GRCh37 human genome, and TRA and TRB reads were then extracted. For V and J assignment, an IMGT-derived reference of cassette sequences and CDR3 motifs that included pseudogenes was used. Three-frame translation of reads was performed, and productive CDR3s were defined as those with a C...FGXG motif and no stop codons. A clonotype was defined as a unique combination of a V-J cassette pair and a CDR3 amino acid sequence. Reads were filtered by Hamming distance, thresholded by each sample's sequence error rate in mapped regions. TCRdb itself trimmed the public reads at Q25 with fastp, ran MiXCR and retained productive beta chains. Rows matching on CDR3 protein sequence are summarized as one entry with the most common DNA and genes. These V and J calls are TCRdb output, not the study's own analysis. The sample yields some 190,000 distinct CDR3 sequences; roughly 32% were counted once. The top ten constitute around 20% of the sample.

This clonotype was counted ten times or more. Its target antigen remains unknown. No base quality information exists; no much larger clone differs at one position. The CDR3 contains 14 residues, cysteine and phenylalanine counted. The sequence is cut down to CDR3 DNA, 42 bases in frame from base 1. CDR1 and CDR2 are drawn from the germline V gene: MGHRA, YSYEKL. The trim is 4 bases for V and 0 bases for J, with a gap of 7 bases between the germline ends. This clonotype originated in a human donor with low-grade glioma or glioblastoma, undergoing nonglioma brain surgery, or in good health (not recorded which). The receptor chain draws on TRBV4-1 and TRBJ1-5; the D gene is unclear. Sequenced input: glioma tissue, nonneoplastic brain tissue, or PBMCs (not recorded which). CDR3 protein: CASSLTDSNQPQHF. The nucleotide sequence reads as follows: TGCGCCAGCAGCCTGACGGATAGCAATCAGCCCCAGCATTTT.